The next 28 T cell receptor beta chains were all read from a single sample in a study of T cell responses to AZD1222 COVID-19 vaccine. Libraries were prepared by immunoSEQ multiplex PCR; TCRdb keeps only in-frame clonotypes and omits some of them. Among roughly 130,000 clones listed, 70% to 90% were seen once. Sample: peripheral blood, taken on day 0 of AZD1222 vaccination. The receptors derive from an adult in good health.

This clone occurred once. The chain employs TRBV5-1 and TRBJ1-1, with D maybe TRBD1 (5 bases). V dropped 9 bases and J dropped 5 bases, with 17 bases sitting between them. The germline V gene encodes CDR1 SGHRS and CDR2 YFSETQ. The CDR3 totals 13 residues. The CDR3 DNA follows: TGCGCCATTGCGGGGGTGATGGGGACTGAAGCTTTCTTT. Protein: CAIAGVMGTEAFF. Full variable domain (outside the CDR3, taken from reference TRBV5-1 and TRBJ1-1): KAGVTQTPRYLIKTRGQQVTLSCSPISGHRSVSWYQQTPGQGLQFLFEYFSETQRNKGNFPGRFSGRQFSNSRSEMNVSTLELGDSALYLCAIAGVMGTEAFFGQGTRLTVV.

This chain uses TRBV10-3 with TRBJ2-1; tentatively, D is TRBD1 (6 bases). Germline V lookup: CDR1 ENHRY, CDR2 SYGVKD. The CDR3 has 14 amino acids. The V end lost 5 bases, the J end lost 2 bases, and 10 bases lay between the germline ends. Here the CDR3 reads CAISTRDTYNEQFF. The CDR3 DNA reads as TGTGCCATCAGTACCAGGGACACCTACAATGAGCAGTTCTTC.

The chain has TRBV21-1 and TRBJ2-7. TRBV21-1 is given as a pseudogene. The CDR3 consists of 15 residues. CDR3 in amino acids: CASSTPRGPVYEQYF. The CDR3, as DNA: TGTGCCAGCAGCACCCCACGGGGGCCAGTTTACGAGCAGTACTTC.

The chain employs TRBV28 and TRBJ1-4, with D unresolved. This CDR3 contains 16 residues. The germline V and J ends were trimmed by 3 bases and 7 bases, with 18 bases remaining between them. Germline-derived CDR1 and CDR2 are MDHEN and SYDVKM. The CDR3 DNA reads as TGTGCCAGCAGTTTCGTGGGAGGGAAGGGCTTTGAAAAACTGTTTTTT. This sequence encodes CASSFVGGKGFEKLFF.

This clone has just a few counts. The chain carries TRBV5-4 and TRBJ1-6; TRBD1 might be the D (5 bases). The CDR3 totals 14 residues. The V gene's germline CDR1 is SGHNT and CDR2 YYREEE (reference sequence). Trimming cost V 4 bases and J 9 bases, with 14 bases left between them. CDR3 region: CASSPGTPRSPLHF. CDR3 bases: TGTGCCAGCAGCCCTGGGACGCCCCGTTCACCCCTCCACTTT.

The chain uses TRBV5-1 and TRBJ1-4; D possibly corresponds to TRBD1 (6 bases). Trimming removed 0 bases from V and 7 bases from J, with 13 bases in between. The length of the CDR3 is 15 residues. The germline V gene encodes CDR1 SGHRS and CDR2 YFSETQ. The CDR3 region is CASSLADRTLEKLFF. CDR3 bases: TGCGCCAGCAGCTTGGCAGACAGGACCCTTGAAAAACTGTTTTTT.

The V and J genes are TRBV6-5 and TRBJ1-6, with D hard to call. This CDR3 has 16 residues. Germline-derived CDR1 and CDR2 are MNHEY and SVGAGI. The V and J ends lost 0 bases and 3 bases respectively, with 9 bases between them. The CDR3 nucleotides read TGTGCCAGCAGTTACTCGCGTAGGAACTATAATTCACCCCTCCACTTT. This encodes CASSYSRRNYNSPLHF.

CDR3 amino acids: CASVAGLEANEQFF. CDR3 nucleotide sequence: TGTGCTAGTGTCGCGGGACTAGAAGCCAATGAGCAGTTCTTC. The chain is built from TRBV12-5 and TRBJ2-1, with 8 bases identical to TRBD2. Germline CDR1 reads LGHNT; CDR2 reads FRNRAP. The CDR3 covers 14 residues. V lost 7 bases to trimming and J lost 6 bases; unmatched junction nucleotides: 8.

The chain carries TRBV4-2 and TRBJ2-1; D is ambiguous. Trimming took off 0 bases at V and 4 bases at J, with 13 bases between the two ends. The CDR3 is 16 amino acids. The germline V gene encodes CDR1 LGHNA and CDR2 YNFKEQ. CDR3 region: CASSQDPVGGYNEQFF. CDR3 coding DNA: TGTGCCAGCAGCCAAGATCCAGTAGGTGGGTACAATGAGCAGTTCTTC.

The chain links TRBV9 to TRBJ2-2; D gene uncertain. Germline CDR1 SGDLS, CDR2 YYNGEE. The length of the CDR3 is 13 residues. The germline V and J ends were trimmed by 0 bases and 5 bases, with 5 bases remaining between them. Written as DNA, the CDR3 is TGTGCCAGCAGCGTAGTGGTGACCGGGGAGCTGTTTTTT. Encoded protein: CASSVVVTGELFF.

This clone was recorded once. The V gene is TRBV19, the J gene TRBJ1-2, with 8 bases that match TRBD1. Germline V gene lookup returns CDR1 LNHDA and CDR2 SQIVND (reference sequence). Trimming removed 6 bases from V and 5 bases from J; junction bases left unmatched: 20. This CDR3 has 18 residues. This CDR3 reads CASSQIRDRLYLLYGYTF. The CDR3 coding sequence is TGTGCCAGTAGCCAAATCCGGGACAGGCTATACCTCCTTTATGGCTACACCTTC.

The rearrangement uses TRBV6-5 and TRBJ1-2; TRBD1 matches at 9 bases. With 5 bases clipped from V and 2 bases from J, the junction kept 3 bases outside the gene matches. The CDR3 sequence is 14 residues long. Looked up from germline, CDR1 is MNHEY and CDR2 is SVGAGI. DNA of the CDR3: TGTGCCAGCAGTCTAGGGACAGGGAACTATGGCTACACCTTC. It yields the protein CASSLGTGNYGYTF.

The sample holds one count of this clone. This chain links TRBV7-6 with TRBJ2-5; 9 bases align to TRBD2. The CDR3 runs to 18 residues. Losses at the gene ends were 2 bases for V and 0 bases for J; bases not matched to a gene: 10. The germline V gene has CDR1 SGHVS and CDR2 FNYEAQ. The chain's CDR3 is CASSLQPSGAEYQETQYF. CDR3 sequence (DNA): TGTGCCAGCAGCTTACAGCCTAGCGGGGCTGAATACCAAGAGACCCAGTACTTC.

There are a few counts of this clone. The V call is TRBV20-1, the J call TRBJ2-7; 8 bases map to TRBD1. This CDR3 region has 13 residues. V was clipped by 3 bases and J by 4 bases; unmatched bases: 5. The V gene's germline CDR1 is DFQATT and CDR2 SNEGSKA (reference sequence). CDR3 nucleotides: TGCAGTGCTAGTCGGACAGGGTCATACGAGCAGTACTTC. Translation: CSASRTGSYEQYF.

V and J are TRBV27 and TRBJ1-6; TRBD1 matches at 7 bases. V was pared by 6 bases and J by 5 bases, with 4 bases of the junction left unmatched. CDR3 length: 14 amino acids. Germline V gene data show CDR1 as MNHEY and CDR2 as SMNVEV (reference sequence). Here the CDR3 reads CASRTDRDNSPLHF. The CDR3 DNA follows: TGTGCCAGCAGAACAGACAGGGATAATTCACCCCTCCACTTT.

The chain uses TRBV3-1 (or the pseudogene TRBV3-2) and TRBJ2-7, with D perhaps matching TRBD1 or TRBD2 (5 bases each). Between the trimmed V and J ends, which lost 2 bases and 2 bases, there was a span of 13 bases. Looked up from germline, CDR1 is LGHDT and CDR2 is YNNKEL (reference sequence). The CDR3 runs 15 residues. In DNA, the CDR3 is TGTGCCAGCAGCCAACGGCAGGGAGTGACCTACGAGCAGTACTTC. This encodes CASSQRQGVTYEQYF.

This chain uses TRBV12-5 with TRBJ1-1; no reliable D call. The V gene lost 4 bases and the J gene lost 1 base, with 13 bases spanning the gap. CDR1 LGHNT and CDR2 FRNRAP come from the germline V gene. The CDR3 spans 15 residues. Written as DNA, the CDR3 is TGTGCTAGTGGTTCGGAGGAGACTTCGAACACTGAAGCTTTCTTT. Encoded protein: CASGSEETSNTEAFF.

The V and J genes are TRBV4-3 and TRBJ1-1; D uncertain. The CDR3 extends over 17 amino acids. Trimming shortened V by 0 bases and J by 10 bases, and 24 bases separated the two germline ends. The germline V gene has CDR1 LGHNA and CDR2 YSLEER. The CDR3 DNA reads TGCGCCAGCAGCCAAGAAGACACCGGCCGCCACCCCAAGGGAGCTTTCTTT. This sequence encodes CASSQEDTGRHPKGAFF.

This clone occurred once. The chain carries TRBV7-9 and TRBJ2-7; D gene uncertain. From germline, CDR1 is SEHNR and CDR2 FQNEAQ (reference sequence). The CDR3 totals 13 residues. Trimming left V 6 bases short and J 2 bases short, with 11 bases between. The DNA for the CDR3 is TGTGCCAGCAGAGAGGACGGAACCTACGAGCAGTACTTC. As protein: CASREDGTYEQYF.

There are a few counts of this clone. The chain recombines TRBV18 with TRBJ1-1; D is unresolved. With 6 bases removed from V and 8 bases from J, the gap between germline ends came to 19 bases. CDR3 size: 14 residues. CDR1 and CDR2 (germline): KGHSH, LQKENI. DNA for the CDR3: TGTGCCAGCTCCCTAACAAGGGAGGCTCGGGAAGCTTTCTTT. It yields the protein CASSLTREAREAFF.

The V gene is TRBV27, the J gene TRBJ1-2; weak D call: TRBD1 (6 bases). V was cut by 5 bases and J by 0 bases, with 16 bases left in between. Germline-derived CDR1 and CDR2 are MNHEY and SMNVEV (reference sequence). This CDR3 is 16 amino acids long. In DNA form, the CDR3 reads TGTGCCAGCAGTCTCTATACAGGGAATCCTAACTATGGCTACACCTTC. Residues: CASSLYTGNPNYGYTF.

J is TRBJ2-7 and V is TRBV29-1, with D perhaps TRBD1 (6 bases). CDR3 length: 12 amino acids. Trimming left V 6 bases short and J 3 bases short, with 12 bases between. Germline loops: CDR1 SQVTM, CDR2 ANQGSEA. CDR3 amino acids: CSVRTEHYEQYF. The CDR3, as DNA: TGCAGCGTGAGGACAGAGCACTACGAGCAGTACTTC.

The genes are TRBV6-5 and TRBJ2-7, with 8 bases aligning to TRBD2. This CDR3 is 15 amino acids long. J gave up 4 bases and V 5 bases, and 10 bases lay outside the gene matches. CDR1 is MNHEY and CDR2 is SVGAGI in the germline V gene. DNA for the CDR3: TGTGCCAGCAGTAGCCTCCGGGAGGGCCAATACGAGCAGTACTTC. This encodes CASSSLREGQYEQYF.

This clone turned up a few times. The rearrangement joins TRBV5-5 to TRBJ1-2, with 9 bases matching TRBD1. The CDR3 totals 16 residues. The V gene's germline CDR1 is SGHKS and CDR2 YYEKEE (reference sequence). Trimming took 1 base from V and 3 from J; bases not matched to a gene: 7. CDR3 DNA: TGTGCCAGCAGCTTGTGGTACCGGGACAGGGACTATGGCTACACCTTC. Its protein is CASSLWYRDRDYGYTF.

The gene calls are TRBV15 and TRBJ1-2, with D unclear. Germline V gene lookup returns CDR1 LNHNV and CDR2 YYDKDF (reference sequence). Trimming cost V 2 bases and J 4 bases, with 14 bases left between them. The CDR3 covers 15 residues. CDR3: CATSRMRETSYGYTF. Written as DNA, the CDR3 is TGTGCCACCAGCAGAATGCGGGAAACTAGCTATGGCTACACCTTC.

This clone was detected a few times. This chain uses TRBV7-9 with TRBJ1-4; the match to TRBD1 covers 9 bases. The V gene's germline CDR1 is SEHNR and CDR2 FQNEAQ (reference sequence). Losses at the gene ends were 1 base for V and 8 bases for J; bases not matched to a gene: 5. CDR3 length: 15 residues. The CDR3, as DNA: TGTGCCAGCAGCTTAGAACAGGGGGCAAAGGAAAAACTGTTTTTT. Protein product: CASSLEQGAKEKLFF.

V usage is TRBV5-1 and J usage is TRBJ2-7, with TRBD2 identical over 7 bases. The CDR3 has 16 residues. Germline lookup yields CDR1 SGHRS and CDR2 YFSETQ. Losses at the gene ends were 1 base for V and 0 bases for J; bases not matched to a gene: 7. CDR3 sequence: CASSLSAGGSSYEQYF. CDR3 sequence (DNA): TGCGCCAGCAGCTTGTCCGCCGGGGGGAGCTCCTACGAGCAGTACTTC.

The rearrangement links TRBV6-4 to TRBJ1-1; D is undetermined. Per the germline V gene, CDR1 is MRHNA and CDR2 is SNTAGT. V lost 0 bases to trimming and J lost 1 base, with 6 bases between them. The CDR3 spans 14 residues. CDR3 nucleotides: TGTGCCAGCAGTGACTCTTACAGGAACACTGAAGCTTTCTTT. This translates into CASSDSYRNTEAFF.